These T cell receptor beta chains were read from a single sample in a study of identical twins. TCRdb reprocessed the 5' RACE reads via MiXCR and lists one record per CDR3 protein. The sample gives a few hundred thousand distinct CDR3 sequences, 8.5% to 10% of which show up once; approximately 9.3% is in the top ten. The sequenced sample was naive T cells sorted from blood. All receptors derive from a woman aged 45-60 years in good health. Both conserved end residues are part of each CDR3. The D gene is left open where the match is weak. Clone size is not always given. Where it is, it says once, few, many or a class for expanded clones.

>TRBV20-1|few|TRBD2|TRBJ2-1|14
TGCAGTGCTCCGACTAGCGGGAGGTTGGATGAGCAGTTCTTC
CSAPTSGRLDEQFF
>TRBV11-3|once|NA|TRBJ1-2|12
TGTGCCAGCAGCTTAGATCAGGGTGACTACACCTTC
CASSLDQGDYTF
>TRBV5-1|few|NA|TRBJ1-4|15
TGCGCCAGCAGCGCCTCGGGGGTCCTCGGGGAAAAACTGTTTTTT
CASSASGVLGEKLFF
>TRBV28|NA|NA|TRBJ2-5|14
TGTGCCAGCAGTGGGCAGGGGAAGAGGGAGACCCAGTACTTC
CASSGQGKRETQYF
>TRBV11-3|few|NA|TRBJ2-3|13
TGTGCCAGCGGCGGGGTCTCCACAGATACGCAGTATTTT
CASGGVSTDTQYF
>TRBV12-3/TRBV12-4|many|TRBD1|TRBJ1-5|15
TGTGCCAGCAGTCCCCCGGGACAGGGAGTACAGCCCCAGCATTTT
CASSPPGQGVQPQHF
>TRBV5-1|many|NA|TRBJ2-1|14
TGCGCCAGCAGCTTGATGACTAACAGCAATGAGCAGTTCTTC
CASSLMTNSNEQFF
>TRBV7-9|NA|NA|TRBJ2-6|19
TGTGCCAGCAGCCACATCGAGGGAGGCCCCAGTTCTGGGGCCAACGTCCTGACTTTC
CASSHIEGGPSSGANVLTF
>TRBV27|NA|TRBD1|TRBJ2-7|16
TGTGCCAGCAGTTCTCTGCTAAGGACAGGGTTGTACGAGCAGTACTTC
CASSSLLRTGLYEQYF
>TRBV20-1|few|TRBD2|TRBJ2-7|15
TGCAGTGCCAGACTAGCGCGGGGGGGGAGCTACGAGCAGTACTTC
CSARLARGGSYEQYF
>TRBV30|NA|NA|TRBJ2-3|11
TGTGCCTGGAGCGCCCTTGATACGCAGTATTTT
CAWSALDTQYF
>TRBV14|NA|NA|TRBJ1-2|15
TGTGCCAGCAGCCAAGATGGGAGAGGAAACTATGGCTACACCTTC
CASSQDGRGNYGYTF
>TRBV20-1|many|NA|TRBJ2-1|11
TGCAGTGCTACGGACCCGAATGAGCAGTTCTTC
CSATDPNEQFF
>TRBV3-1|NA|NA|TRBJ2-5|15
TGTGCCAGCAGCCTCCGCCCGGGATCCAAAGAGACCCAGTACTTC
CASSLRPGSKETQYF
>TRBV19|NA|NA|TRBJ2-2|16
TGTGCCAGTAGTATAGCGGGCGGAGGGGTTACCGGGGAGCTGTTTTTT
CASSIAGGGVTGELFF
>TRBV19|many|NA|TRBJ2-3|13
TGTGCCATCGGGAGAGGGGGAGCAGATACGCAGTATTTT
CAIGRGGADTQYF
>TRBV5-1|many|NA|TRBJ2-1|17
TGCGCCAGCAGCCTACATCGTATGGGGGTAGGCGGCAATGAGCAGTTCTTC
CASSLHRMGVGGNEQFF